This is a list of T cell receptor beta chains from one sample in a study of blood T cell repertoires in COVID-19. Repertoires were generated with immunoSEQ multiplex PCR, while TCRdb's copy carries only in-frame clones and drops some. The data hold around 400,000 clones, with approximately 89% observed a single time. Sequenced sample: peripheral blood. The receptors come from a woman aged 60-75 years with COVID-19, enrolled during active disease. CDR3s leave out the opening cysteine and the closing phenylalanine or tryptophan.

J,V,length,CDR3
TRBJ1-1,TRBV9,13,ASSVGTGINTEAF
TRBJ1-1,TRBV4-1,16,ASSQDSDSGRSHTEAF
TRBJ2-7,TRBV28,11,ASSLSPAYEQY
TRBJ1-1,TRBV7-3,13,ASSLGGLGRAEAF
TRBJ1-5,TRBV6-5,10,ASREGNQPQH
TRBJ2-3,TRBV7-3,12,ASSLGQGWDTQY
TRBJ2-3,TRBV7-9,13,ASTPIFGGPDTQY
TRBJ1-5,TRBV7-2,14,ASSLGSYTSNQPQH
TRBJ1-2,TRBV9,13,ASSVEAQGGYGYT
TRBJ2-2,TRBV20-1,12,SASKRGRTGELF
TRBJ2-1,TRBV10-2,11,ATARDIYNEQF
TRBJ2-7,TRBV4-1,13,ASSLGDGQAYEQY
TRBJ2-6,TRBV10-1,18,ASSESRWGTGGSGANVLT
TRBJ1-2,TRBV5-6,13,ASRETGNDDYGYT
TRBJ2-7,TRBV15,12,ATSRDQRNYEQY
TRBJ2-1,TRBV21-1,15,ASSKYDATGPYNEQF
TRBJ2-2,TRBV19,13,ASTRTSGGAGELF
TRBJ2-6,TRBV18,16,ASSPWKGLGSGANVLT
TRBJ1-6,TRBV6-1,18,ASSKGDNRRLSSYNSPLH
TRBJ2-3,TRBV28,13,ASSPSRGARDTQY
TRBJ1-4,TRBV4-1,13,ASSQAGRFIEKLF
TRBJ1-6,TRBV3-1/TRBV3-2,15,ASSQERQGGHNSPLH
TRBJ1-1,TRBV25-1,9,ASSDGTEAF
TRBJ2-2,TRBV9,15,ASSVGLAGANTGELF
TRBJ1-2,TRBV14,11,ASSQDRQYGYT
TRBJ1-5,TRBV19,13,ASSIPGHLNQPQH
TRBJ1-6,TRBV27,13,ASCATGEFRSPLH
TRBJ1-5,TRBV2,15,ASSIPPDDSLNQPQH
TRBJ1-2,TRBV3-1/TRBV3-2,12,ASSRGSVNYGYT
TRBJ2-2,TRBV5-4,14,ASSLVDRSRTGELF
TRBJ2-5,TRBV3-1/TRBV3-2,12,ASSHAGGRETQY
TRBJ1-2,TRBV29-1,9,SATEGYGYT
TRBJ2-7,TRBV5-1,13,ASSLDGQGANEQY
TRBJ2-1,TRBV20-1,9,SGRSNNEQF
TRBJ2-1,TRBV30,12,AWSVSGTGDEQF
TRBJ2-7,TRBV5-1,10,ASSLGRGEQY
TRBJ1-1,TRBV5-1,12,ASSLSGTGNEAF
TRBJ1-3,TRBV3-1/TRBV3-2,12,ASSQRVSGNTIY
TRBJ2-2,TRBV24-1,14,ATSDFGGRDTGELF
TRBJ1-3,TRBV6-5,14,ASSSPYRGSGNTIY
TRBJ2-1,TRBV5-1,16,ASSLDPLTSGGLDEQF
TRBJ1-5,TRBV7-3,17,ASSLNRGQGVPTPQPQH
TRBJ2-6,TRBV6-1,17,ASSEGLAGADSGANVLT
TRBJ2-7,TRBV12-5,12,ASGHPGQGYEQY
TRBJ2-3,TRBV2,11,ASSRTFTDTQY
TRBJ1-2,TRBV6-6,14,ATTGGGPGLGYGYT
TRBJ2-2,TRBV11-2,14,ASSLVEGVITGELF
TRBJ1-1,TRBV4-1,13,ASSPRDRQNTEAF
TRBJ2-7,TRBV27,16,ASSHYPTPGLAEHEQY
TRBJ2-3,TRBV7-3,11,ASSLSLVNTQY
TRBJ1-3,TRBV5-1,13,ASSPDRFSGNTIY
TRBJ2-5,TRBV2,10,ATKALAETQY
TRBJ1-1,TRBV6-5,13,ASSRGPETNTEAF
TRBJ2-1,TRBV19,15,ASSTDPGGGAFDEQF
TRBJ2-1,TRBV4-1,13,ASSRTSGDYNEQF